This T cell receptor beta chain comes out of a study of T cells after posttransplantation cyclophosphamide. Notes on the study in general: Blood and skin or GI T cell repertoires showed limited TRB overlap. After PTCy, TRB diversity resembled that of CNI/methotrexate controls. Later blood repertoires were often dominated by clones from the donor CD8+ memory compartment.

Germline V lookup: CDR1 SSHAT, CDR2 FNYEAQ (reference sequence). V was trimmed by 5 bases and J by 7 bases, leaving 17 bases between them. This CDR3 contains 15 residues. The assay was immunoSEQ multiplex PCR, and TCRdb's table has in-frame clones only and misses some. The data hold approximately 17,000 clones, with roughly 81% observed a single time. Cyclophosphamide on days +3 and +4 followed busulfan-fludarabine conditioning and a marrow graft. Turning to this clone: Its target is not known.

The sample here was CD8+ T cells sorted from PBMCs, taken approximately 2,000 days after a stem cell transplant with posttransplant cyclophosphamide. V gene TRBV7-7 combines with J gene TRBJ2-2; tentatively, D is TRBD2 (7 bases). The sequence was obtained from a female patient aged 35 to 55 who received an allogeneic stem cell transplant from a related donor, was CMV-positive, and had no GVHD. Part of the T cells may come from the graft donor. CDR3 sequence reads: CASSPRGGWGGELFF. The DNA of the CDR3 is TGTGCCAGCAGCCCTAGGGGGGGCTGGGGCGGGGAGCTGTTTTTT.